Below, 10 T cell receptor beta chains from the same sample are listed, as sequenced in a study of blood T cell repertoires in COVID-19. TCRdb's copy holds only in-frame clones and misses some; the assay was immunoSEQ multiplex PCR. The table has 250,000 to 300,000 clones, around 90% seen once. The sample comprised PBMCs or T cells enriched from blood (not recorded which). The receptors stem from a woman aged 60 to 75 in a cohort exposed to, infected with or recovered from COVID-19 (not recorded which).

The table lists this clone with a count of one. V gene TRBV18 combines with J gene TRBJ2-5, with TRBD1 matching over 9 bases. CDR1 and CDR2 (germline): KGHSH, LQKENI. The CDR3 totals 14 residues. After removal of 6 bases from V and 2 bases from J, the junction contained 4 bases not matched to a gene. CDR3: CASSPTGGQETQYF. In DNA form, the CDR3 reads TGTGCCAGCTCCCCGACAGGGGGACAAGAGACCCAGTACTTC.

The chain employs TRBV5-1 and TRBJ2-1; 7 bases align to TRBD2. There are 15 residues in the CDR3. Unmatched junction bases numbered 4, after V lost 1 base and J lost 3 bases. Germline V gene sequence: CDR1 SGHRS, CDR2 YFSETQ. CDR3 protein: CASSLTSVIYNEQFF. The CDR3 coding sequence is TGCGCCAGCAGCTTGACTAGCGTAATCTACAATGAGCAGTTCTTC.

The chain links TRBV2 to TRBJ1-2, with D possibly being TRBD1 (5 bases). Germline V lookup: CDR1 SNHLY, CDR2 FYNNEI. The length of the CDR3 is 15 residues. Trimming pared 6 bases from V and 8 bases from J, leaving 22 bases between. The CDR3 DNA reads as TGTGCCAGCAGAAAAAGGCCCGGACAAGAAATGGGCTACACCTTC. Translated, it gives CASRKRPGQEMGYTF.

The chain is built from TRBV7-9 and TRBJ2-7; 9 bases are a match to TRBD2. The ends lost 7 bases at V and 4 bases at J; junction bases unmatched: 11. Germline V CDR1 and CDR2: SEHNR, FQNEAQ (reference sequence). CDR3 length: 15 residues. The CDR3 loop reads CASNPIAGVSYEQYF. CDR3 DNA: TGTGCCAGCAACCCTATAGCGGGAGTATCTTACGAGCAGTACTTC. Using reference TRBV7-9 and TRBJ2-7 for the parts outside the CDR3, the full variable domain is DTGVSQNPRHKITKRGQNVTFRCDPISEHNRLYWYRQTLGQGPEFLTYFQNEAQLEKSRLLSDRFSAERPKGSFSTLEIQRTEQGDSAMYLCASNPIAGVSYEQYFGPGTRLTVT.

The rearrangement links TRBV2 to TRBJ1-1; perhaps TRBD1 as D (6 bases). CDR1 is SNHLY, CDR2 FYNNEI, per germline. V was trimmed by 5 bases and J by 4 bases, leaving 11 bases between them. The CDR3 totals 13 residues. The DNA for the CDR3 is TGTGCCAGCAGTCCCACAGGGATCACTGAAGCTTTCTTT. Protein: CASSPTGITEAFF.

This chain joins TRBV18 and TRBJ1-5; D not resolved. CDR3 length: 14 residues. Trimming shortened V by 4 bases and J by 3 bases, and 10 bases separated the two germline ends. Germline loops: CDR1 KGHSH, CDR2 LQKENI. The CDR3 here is CASSRNTDNQPQHF. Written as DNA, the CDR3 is TGTGCCAGCTCACGGAACACAGACAATCAGCCCCAGCATTTT.

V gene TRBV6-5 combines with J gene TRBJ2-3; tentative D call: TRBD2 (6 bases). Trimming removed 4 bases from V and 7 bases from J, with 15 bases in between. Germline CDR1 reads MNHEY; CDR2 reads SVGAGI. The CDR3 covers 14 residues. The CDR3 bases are TGTGCCAGCAGTTTCGGCGGGATTCAAAATACGCAGTATTTT. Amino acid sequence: CASSFGGIQNTQYF.

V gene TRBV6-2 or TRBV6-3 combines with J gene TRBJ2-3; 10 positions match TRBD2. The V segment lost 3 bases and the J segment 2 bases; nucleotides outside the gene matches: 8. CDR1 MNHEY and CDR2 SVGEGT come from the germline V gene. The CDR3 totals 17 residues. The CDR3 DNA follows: TGTGCCAGCAGTTATGGGGCACTAGCGGGGTACACAGATACGCAGTATTTT. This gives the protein CASSYGALAGYTDTQYF.

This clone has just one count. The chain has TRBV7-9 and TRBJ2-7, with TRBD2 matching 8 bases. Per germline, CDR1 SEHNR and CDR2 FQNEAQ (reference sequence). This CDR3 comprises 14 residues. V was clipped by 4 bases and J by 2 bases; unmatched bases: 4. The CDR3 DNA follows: TGTGCCAGCAGCTCCCCGACTAGCGCCTACGAGCAGTACTTC. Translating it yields CASSSPTSAYEQYF.

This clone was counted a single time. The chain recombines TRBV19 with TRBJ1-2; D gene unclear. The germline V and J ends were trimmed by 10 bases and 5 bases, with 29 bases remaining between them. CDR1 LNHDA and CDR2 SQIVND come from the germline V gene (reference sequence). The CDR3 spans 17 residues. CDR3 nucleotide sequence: TGTGCCACCCTTTCGGTGCGGTCCGGCATGCCGGGGTATGGCTACACCTTC. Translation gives CATLSVRSGMPGYGYTF.